The 10 T cell receptor beta chains below all came from one sample that was sequenced in a study of blood T cell repertoires in COVID-19. The method was immunoSEQ multiplex PCR; TCRdb's version includes in-frame clones alone and lacks a portion of them. The repertoire holds some 330,000 clones, roughly 87% seen once, with around 5.1% in the top ten. The sample consisted of PBMCs or T cells enriched from blood (not recorded which). The receptors derive from a woman between 50 and 59 years old who had recovered from COVID-19.

J is TRBJ2-1 and V is TRBV25-1, with 11 nucleotides matching TRBD2. This CDR3 contains 15 residues. After removal of 4 bases from V and 4 bases from J, the junction contained 3 bases not matched to a gene. The germline V gene encodes CDR1 MGHDK and CDR2 SYGVNS. This CDR3 is CASSVLAGVYNEQFF. The DNA for the CDR3 is TGTGCCAGCAGTGTACTAGCGGGAGTATACAATGAGCAGTTCTTC.

V usage is TRBV2 and J usage is TRBJ1-2, with 7 bases that match TRBD1. CDR3 length: 13 amino acids. Per the germline V gene, CDR1 is SNHLY and CDR2 is FYNNEI. With V trimmed by 7 bases and J by 8 bases, 10 bases remained unmatched. CDR3 loop: CASNPQGVNGYTF. CDR3 DNA sequence: TGTGCCAGCAACCCTCAGGGGGTAAACGGCTACACCTTC.

J is TRBJ2-1 and V is TRBV5-1, with D possibly TRBD2 on 6 matching bases. Deletions cut 4 bases from V and 2 bases from J, with 10 bases between. The CDR3 runs to 14 residues. Germline CDR1 and CDR2: SGHRS and YFSETQ. For the CDR3, the DNA is TGCGCCAGCAGCGAAGGAGGGGCCTACAATGAGCAGTTCTTC. As protein: CASSEGGAYNEQFF. Drawing the rest from reference TRBV5-1 and TRBJ2-1, the complete variable domain is KAGVTQTPRYLIKTRGQQVTLSCSPISGHRSVSWYQQTPGQGLQFLFEYFSETQRNKGNFPGRFSGRQFSNSRSEMNVSTLELGDSALYLCASSEGGAYNEQFFGPGTRLTVL.

V gene TRBV7-2 combines with J gene TRBJ2-7; 10 bases fit TRBD2. In germline, CDR1 is SGHTA, CDR2 FQGNSA. The CDR3 runs 18 residues. V dropped 2 bases and J dropped 2; count of bases not matched to a gene: 12. The CDR3 loop reads CASSLSPWTSGKPYEQYF. CDR3 DNA: TGTGCCAGCAGCTTAAGCCCATGGACTAGCGGAAAACCCTACGAGCAGTACTTC.

This clone was seen a handful of times. Other DNA sequences in the same sample also yield this CDR3. J is TRBJ1-2 and V is TRBV5-1, with 8 positions matching TRBD1. CDR1 is SGHRS, CDR2 YFSETQ, per germline. Trimming took 3 bases from V and 4 from J; bases not matched to a gene: 5. The CDR3 sequence is 14 residues long. CDR3 region: CASSSGQGGYGYTF. In DNA, the CDR3 is TGCGCCAGCAGCTCCGGACAGGGAGGCTATGGCTACACCTTC.

The CDR3 protein is CATQPLGNQPQHF. The CDR3 bases are TGTGCCACCCAACCCCTAGGCAATCAGCCCCAGCATTTT. This chain uses TRBV12-3 or TRBV12-4 with TRBJ1-5; D unclear. The CDR3 contains 13 residues. Trimming removed 10 bases from V and 2 bases from J, with 12 bases in between.

The chain has TRBV11-3 and TRBJ1-6; unclear D gene. V was shortened by 8 bases and J by 7 bases, with 12 bases between the two germline ends. The CDR3 runs to 13 residues. The germline V gene has CDR1 SGHNT and CDR2 YENEEA. Written as DNA, the CDR3 is TGTGCCAGCCAAAAAAAAGAGAATTCACCCCTCCACTTT. Protein sequence: CASQKKENSPLHF. Complete variable domain (other parts from reference TRBV11-3 and TRBJ1-6): EAGVVQSPRYKIIEKKQPVAFWCNPISGHNTLYWYLQNLGQGPELLIRYENEEAVDDSQLPKDRFSAERLKGVDSTLKIQPAELGDSAVYLCASQKKENSPLHFGNGTRLTVT.

The J gene is TRBJ2-1, the V gene TRBV7-3; D not resolved. The CDR3 covers 15 residues. The germline V gene has CDR1 SGHTA and CDR2 FQGTGA. V lost 5 bases and J lost 7, with 18 bases in between. CDR3 protein: CASSDTPVSRNEQFF. The CDR3 nucleotides read TGTGCCAGCAGCGATACCCCGGTCTCGCGGAATGAGCAGTTCTTC.

The V call is TRBV5-1, the J call TRBJ2-2; TRBD2 agrees at 8 bases. Looked up from germline, CDR1 is SGHRS and CDR2 is YFSETQ. The V and J ends lost 0 bases and 1 base, in that order; junction bases with no gene match: 2. The CDR3 sequence is 16 residues long. CDR3 sequence (DNA): TGCGCCAGCAGCTTGGGACTAGCGATGAACACCGGGGAGCTGTTTTTT. As protein: CASSLGLAMNTGELFF. Full variable domain (remainder filled in from reference TRBV5-1 and TRBJ2-2): KAGVTQTPRYLIKTRGQQVTLSCSPISGHRSVSWYQQTPGQGLQFLFEYFSETQRNKGNFPGRFSGRQFSNSRSEMNVSTLELGDSALYLCASSLGLAMNTGELFFGEGSRLTVL.

The chain uses TRBV27 and TRBJ2-1; 7 positions match TRBD2. Germline-derived CDR1 and CDR2 are MNHEY and SMNVEV (reference sequence). The length of the CDR3 is 16 residues. V dropped 8 bases and J dropped 5; count of bases not matched to a gene: 15. CDR3 sequence: CASYRIGVAGDNEQFF. CDR3 bases: TGTGCCAGCTATAGGATTGGGGTAGCGGGCGACAATGAGCAGTTCTTC.